The entry below gives a single T cell receptor (beta chain) sequence along with its context. CDR1 and CDR2 (germline): SGHRS, YFSETQ. V trimming: 4 bases; J trimming: 3 bases; junction bases outside the gene matches: 9. The CDR3 contains 17 residues. This entry is derived from a study of blood T cell repertoires in COVID-19. Overall study context: Specimens from acute and convalescent COVID-19 originated in the United States, Italy and Spain. Nucleic acid was either cDNA or gDNA, and it came from T cells, B-cell-depleted T cells, or PBMCs.

Source study methods: By means of reference gene primer amplification, nucleated cell counts were estimated. Clones were read by immunoSEQ multiplex PCR, and TCRdb kept only the in-frame ones, dropping some. That table furnishes V, J and clone size, whereas the DNA furnished D and trimming. The repertoire holds under 15,000 clones, with roughly 91% as singletons. The sequencing input was peripheral blood. The V call is TRBV5-1, the J call TRBJ2-2, with 10 bases that match TRBD2. The sequence was collected from a human donor in a cohort sampled during active COVID-19. CDR3 nucleotide sequence: TGCGCCAGCAGCAAGAGAACTAGCGGGGAGTACACCGGGGAGCTGTTTTTT. Its protein product is CASSKRTSGEYTGELFF.